What follows are 23 T cell receptor beta chains derived from one specimen sequenced in a study of cytomegalovirus exposure and HLA in healthy donors listed by TCRdb under 2017. Receptor libraries were prepared by the immunoSEQ multiplex PCR assay. The multiplex PCR relied on a mix of 60 forward primers for TCR Vbeta segments and 13 reverse primers for TCR Jbeta segments. TCRdb obtained this table from immuneACCESS and retained in-frame rearrangements with V and J assigned. These tables miss some clones; where compared with another copy, unresolved V genes account for less than half of the shortfall, and the remainder is unexplained. Counted in this sample were some 150,000 clones; 80% of them appeared once. Clones ranked in the top ten supply about 9.9% of the sample. The specimen sequenced was PBMCs. Receptors were obtained from a young man in good health and CMV-seropositive.

V gene TRBV18 combines with J gene TRBJ1-4; D might be TRBD1 (5 bases). Germline CDR1 KGHSH, CDR2 LQKENI. Trimming cost V 2 bases and J 8 bases, with 12 bases left between them. CDR3 length: 14 amino acids. This CDR3 is CASSPGLEGEKLFF. The CDR3 region has the DNA TGTGCCAGCTCACCAGGTCTGGAGGGGGAAAAACTGTTTTTT.

The chain has TRBV27 and TRBJ2-7; 12 bases line up with TRBD1. Germline V lookup: CDR1 MNHEY, CDR2 SMNVEV (reference sequence). The V and J ends lost 10 bases and 7 bases, in that order; junction bases with no gene match: 8. The CDR3 spans 13 residues. CDR3 nucleotide sequence: TGTGCCACCTCGGGACAGGGGGCTGGAGAGCAGTACTTC. It encodes CATSGQGAGEQYF.

V and J are TRBV7-2 and TRBJ1-2; 7 bases align to TRBD1. CDR3 size: 15 residues. Germline loops: CDR1 SGHTA, CDR2 FQGNSA. J gave up 7 bases and V 5 bases, and 13 bases lay outside the gene matches. DNA of the CDR3: TGTGCCAGCAGCATGGGAGGACAGGATTCGCGTGGCTACACCTTC. It codes for CASSMGGQDSRGYTF.

The V call is TRBV6-5, the J call TRBJ1-4; TRBD1 aligns across 10 bases. The V segment lost 6 bases and the J segment 10 bases; nucleotides outside the gene matches: 8. The CDR3 runs 14 residues. CDR1 is MNHEY, CDR2 SVGAGI, per germline. This CDR3 is CASRRTGGAGKLFF. CDR3 DNA sequence: TGTGCCAGCAGGCGGACAGGGGGAGCGGGAAAACTGTTTTTT.

Concerning this clone itself: One end of the junction varies from germline; a read error may be responsible. The V and J genes are TRBV7-9 and TRBJ1-5; perhaps TRBD1 as D (5 bases). The CDR3 consists of 15 residues. The V gene's germline CDR1 is SEHNR and CDR2 FQNEAQ (reference sequence). The CDR3 loop is CTSSLVGGSNQPQHF. CDR3 DNA: TGTACCAGCAGCTTAGTGGGGGGGAGCAATCAGCCCCAGCATTTT.

V gene TRBV5-1 combines with J gene TRBJ2-2; 12 nucleotides line up with TRBD2. Per the germline V gene, CDR1 is SGHRS and CDR2 is YFSETQ. V shed 1 base, J shed 4 bases, and the junction held 5 bases outside the gene matches. The CDR3 is 17 amino acids. The CDR3 spells CASSLKASGRATGELFF. CDR3 nucleotides: TGCGCCAGCAGCTTGAAAGCTAGCGGGAGGGCCACCGGGGAGCTGTTTTTT.

The V call is TRBV29-1, the J call TRBJ2-2, with TRBD1 matching over 10 bases. The V and J ends lost 6 bases and 1 base, in that order; junction bases with no gene match: 14. Germline V CDR1 and CDR2: SQVTM, ANQGSEA. The CDR3 runs 18 residues. Here the CDR3 reads CSVEASPDRGRNTGELFF. CDR3 in DNA: TGCAGCGTCGAGGCCTCCCCAGACAGGGGGCGGAACACCGGGGAGCTGTTTTTT.

This chain links TRBV5-1 with TRBJ2-5; TRBD1 matches 9 bases. Trimming at V came to 2 bases and at J to 4 bases, leaving 6 bases not matched to a gene. This CDR3 has 15 residues. The germline V gene encodes CDR1 SGHRS and CDR2 YFSETQ. CDR3 loop: CASSLDGTGLETQYF. CDR3 coding DNA: TGCGCCAGCAGCTTAGACGGGACAGGGTTAGAGACCCAGTACTTC.

The chain couples TRBV19 to TRBJ2-7, with D unclear. The V end was cut by 0 bases, the J end by 7 bases, with 13 bases between. This CDR3 is 14 amino acids long. From germline, CDR1 is LNHDA and CDR2 SQIVND (reference sequence). The CDR3 DNA reads TGTGCCAGTAGTATAGAGGGTAATTCGGGTGAGCAGTACTTC. Its protein is CASSIEGNSGEQYF.

CDR3 coding DNA: TGTGCCAGCAGCTTAGGAGCGGGGGGAGGCACAGATACGCAGTATTTT. As protein: CASSLGAGGGTDTQYF. The chain recombines TRBV7-2 with TRBJ2-3, with 9 nucleotides matching TRBD2. Germline V gene data show CDR1 as SGHTA and CDR2 as FQGNSA. J gave up 1 base and V 1 base, and 3 bases lay outside the gene matches. The CDR3 is made up of 16 amino acids.

This rearrangement joins TRBV5-5 to TRBJ1-2; D ambiguous. This CDR3 is built from 14 residues. CDR1 and CDR2 (germline): SGHKS, YYEKEE (reference sequence). Trimming cost V 1 base and J 5 bases, with 12 bases left between them. The CDR3 nucleotides are TGTGCCAGCAGCTTGTCAATGACTGTGTATGGCTACACCTTC. Residues: CASSLSMTVYGYTF.

The chain is built from TRBV29-1 and TRBJ2-7, with D possibly TRBD2 on 6 matching bases. This CDR3 contains 15 residues. The germline V gene has CDR1 SQVTM and CDR2 ANQGSEA. V shed 3 bases and J shed 2 bases, with 17 bases lying between them. The chain's CDR3 is CSVEGWPAGTYEQYF. CDR3 DNA: TGCAGCGTTGAGGGCTGGCCCGCGGGAACCTACGAGCAGTACTTC.

The chain is built from TRBV14 and TRBJ2-5, with 12 bases matching TRBD2. Germline V gene lookup returns CDR1 SGHDN and CDR2 FVKESK. V shed 1 base and J 4 bases; nucleotides not matched to a gene: 7. The CDR3 consists of 17 residues. The CDR3: CASSQVPLAGGGETQYF. Here the CDR3 DNA reads TGTGCCAGCAGCCAAGTCCCACTAGCGGGAGGAGGAGAGACCCAGTACTTC. The whole variable domain, filled in from reference TRBV14 and TRBJ2-5, reads EAGVTQFPSHSVIEKGQTVTLRCDPISGHDNLYWYRRVMGKEIKFLLHFVKESKQDESGMPNNRFLAERTGGTYSTLKVQPAELEDSGVYFCASSQVPLAGGGETQYFGPGTRLLVL.

The V and J genes are TRBV19 and TRBJ2-2; 12 positions match TRBD2. J gave up 7 bases and V 8 bases, and 8 bases lay outside the gene matches. The germline gives CDR1 LNHDA, CDR2 SQIVND (reference sequence). The CDR3 is 15 residues long. The CDR3, as DNA: TGTGCCAGTTCCCTTGGGACTAGCGGGTTCGGGGAGCTGTTTTTT. Amino acid sequence: CASSLGTSGFGELFF.

The chain employs TRBV30 and TRBJ1-2; possibly TRBD1 for D (5 bases). CDR1 is GTSNPN, CDR2 SVGIG, per germline (reference sequence). The CDR3 loop spans 14 amino acids. Trimming removed 2 bases from V and 5 bases from J, with 15 bases in between. The CDR3 DNA is TGTGCCTGGAGTTTCCCAGGGAAGACATATGGCTACACCTTC. This sequence encodes CAWSFPGKTYGYTF.

The genes are TRBV4-1 and TRBJ2-1; 11 nucleotides line up with TRBD2. Looked up from germline, CDR1 is MGHRA and CDR2 is YSYEKL. The CDR3 is made up of 14 amino acids. J was trimmed by 9 bases and V by 4 bases; bases with no gene match: 5. The CDR3 protein is CASSLTSGSGEQFF. As DNA, the CDR3 is TGCGCCAGCAGCCTTACTAGCGGGAGCGGTGAGCAGTTCTTC.

The chain couples TRBV6-5 to TRBJ2-5; D gene ambiguous. The J call may be incorrect, as the DNA end agrees better with TRBJ2-7. Germline values: CDR1 MNHEY, CDR2 SVGAGI. The CDR3 is 13 residues long. The CDR3 is CASRLTTDYEQYF. CDR3 DNA: TGTGCCAGCAGATTGACAACCGACTACGAGCAGTACTTC.

The chain is built from TRBV4-2 and TRBJ1-2; 7 nucleotides align to TRBD1. Germline CDR1 and CDR2: LGHNA and YNFKEQ. The CDR3 runs 14 residues. The junction had 7 bases not matched to a gene; V was cut back by 1 base and J by 8 bases. The CDR3 spells CASSQGPTGAGYTF. The CDR3 nucleotides are TGTGCCAGCAGCCAAGGCCCCACAGGGGCCGGCTACACCTTC.

About this clone itself: Other DNA sequences in the sample encode the same CDR3. The J gene is TRBJ1-1, the V gene TRBV19; 7 bases are shared with TRBD1. The CDR3 is made up of 13 amino acids. V lost 8 bases, J lost 2 bases, and 5 bases stayed unmatched. Per germline, CDR1 LNHDA and CDR2 SQIVND (reference sequence). CDR3 sequence (DNA): TGTGCCAGTTCCCGGGACAGAAACACTGAAGCTTTCTTT. Translation gives CASSRDRNTEAFF.

The V call is TRBV6-5, the J call TRBJ2-2; D may be TRBD1 (6 bases). V dropped 6 bases and J dropped 5 bases, with 10 bases sitting between them. This CDR3 comprises 13 residues. In germline, CDR1 is MNHEY, CDR2 SVGAGI. CDR3 DNA sequence: TGTGCCAGCAGGCCAAGGGGGACCGGGGAGCTGTTTTTT. This encodes CASRPRGTGELFF.

The rearrangement uses TRBV4-3 and TRBJ2-3, with D possibly being TRBD2 (5 bases). Trimming removed 0 bases from V and 1 base from J, with 14 bases in between. This CDR3 is built from 17 residues. Germline V gene sequence: CDR1 LGHNA, CDR2 YSLEER. CDR3 DNA sequence: TGCGCCAGCAGCCAAGATACGGCGGGTAGGGGCACAGATACGCAGTATTTT. This sequence encodes CASSQDTAGRGTDTQYF.

CDR3 bases: TGTGCCAGCAGCTTACGGGGGGGTGAAAAACTGTTTTTT. This encodes CASSLRGGEKLFF. J is TRBJ1-4 and V is TRBV7-3, with TRBD1 as a possible D gene (5 bases). CDR1 is SGHTA and CDR2 is FQGTGA in the germline V gene. V was shortened by 2 bases and J by 7 bases, with 8 bases between the two germline ends. The CDR3 length is 13 residues.

This chain connects TRBV4-3 to TRBJ2-1; a weak D match, TRBD2 (7 bases). V lost 0 bases and J 2 bases, leaving 14 bases between the germline ends. Germline-derived CDR1 and CDR2 are LGHNA and YSLEER. The CDR3 extends over 17 amino acids. The CDR3 sequence: CASSQDPSGGPYNEQFF. For the CDR3, the DNA is TGCGCCAGCAGCCAAGATCCCTCGGGGGGCCCCTACAATGAGCAGTTCTTC.